A single sample gave rise to the 14 T cell receptor beta chains below, sequenced in a study of shared clonotypes between healthy human individuals. TCRdb's table, derived via immunoSEQ multiplex PCR, lists solely in-frame clones and lacks some. Of about 590,000 clones detected, over 95% appear once; the ten largest clones hold 0.085% to 0.11%. In the naive CD8 group, cells lacked CD45RO and were positively selected for CCR7, so terminally differentiated effector memory CD45RA+ cells were left out. Sequenced material: naive CD8+ T cells sorted from blood. Source of these receptors: a woman in her twenties or thirties in good health.

The chain recombines TRBV6-5 with TRBJ2-3, with D unresolved. V shed 2 bases and J shed 1 base, with 7 bases lying between them. The germline gives CDR1 MNHEY, CDR2 SVGAGI. CDR3 length: 14 residues. CDR3 coding DNA: TGTGCCAGCAGTTACAGCCAGCGCACAGATACGCAGTATTTT. As protein: CASSYSQRTDTQYF.

This clone was recorded once. This chain links TRBV19 with TRBJ1-5; D uncertain. The CDR3 is 15 residues long. V lost 0 bases and J lost 6, with 12 bases in between. Germline loops: CDR1 LNHDA, CDR2 SQIVND (reference sequence). The CDR3 sequence: CASSIDLRVGQPQHF. For the CDR3, the DNA is TGTGCCAGTAGTATAGATCTGAGGGTTGGTCAGCCCCAGCATTTT.

This chain connects TRBV6-5 to TRBJ2-2; the D gene is possibly TRBD2 (6 bases). The V end was cut by 2 bases, the J end by 6 bases, with 13 bases between. CDR1 and CDR2 from the germline V gene are MNHEY and SVGAGI. This CDR3 is built from 15 residues. The chain's CDR3 is CASSYGFGEAGELFF. In DNA form, the CDR3 reads TGTGCCAGCAGTTACGGTTTCGGGGAGGCCGGGGAGCTGTTTTTT.

V usage is TRBV7-8 and J usage is TRBJ2-1; 7 nucleotides line up with TRBD2. The V and J ends lost 5 bases and 8 bases, in that order; junction bases with no gene match: 15. CDR1 SGHVS and CDR2 FQNEAQ come from the germline V gene. The CDR3 consists of 16 residues. The CDR3 is CASSQPRRGRRDEQFF. The CDR3 DNA follows: TGTGCCAGCAGCCAGCCTCGGCGCGGGAGACGCGATGAGCAGTTCTTC.

V and J are TRBV7-9 and TRBJ2-5; 7 bases agree with TRBD2. Unmatched junction bases numbered 13, after V lost 5 bases and J lost 10 bases. Germline loops: CDR1 SEHNR, CDR2 FQNEAQ (reference sequence). CDR3 size: 14 residues. The CDR3 coding sequence is TGTGCCAGCAGCCCGCAGGGTACCCGGGAGGACCAGTACTTC. Its translation is CASSPQGTREDQYF. The full variable domain, with the rest looked up from reference TRBV7-9 and TRBJ2-5, is DTGVSQNPRHKITKRGQNVTFRCDPISEHNRLYWYRQTLGQGPEFLTYFQNEAQLEKSRLLSDRFSAERPKGSFSTLEIQRTEQGDSAMYLCASSPQGTREDQYFGPGTRLLVL.

The V and J genes are TRBV30 and TRBJ2-3; D is ambiguous. Germline CDR1 and CDR2: GTSNPN and SVGIG (reference sequence). The V and J ends lost 4 bases and 1 base respectively, with 15 bases between them. The CDR3 contains 15 residues. The CDR3 protein is CAWMFGWGGTDTQYF. The CDR3 DNA reads as TGTGCCTGGATGTTTGGGTGGGGTGGCACAGATACGCAGTATTTT.

The V and J genes are TRBV5-6 and TRBJ1-1; 7 positions match TRBD1. The CDR3 spans 16 residues. Per germline, CDR1 SGHDT and CDR2 YYEEEE. Trimming at V came to 6 bases and at J to 3 bases, leaving 14 bases not matched to a gene. The CDR3 reads CASIHRGGQKYTEAFF. DNA for the CDR3: TGTGCCAGCATCCACCGGGGGGGACAGAAATACACTGAAGCTTTCTTT. The full variable domain, with the rest looked up from reference TRBV5-6 and TRBJ1-1, is DAGVTQSPTHLIKTRGQQVTLRCSPKSGHDTVSWYQQALGQGPQFIFQYYEEEERQRGNFPDRFSGHQFPNYSSELNVNALLLGDSALYLCASIHRGGQKYTEAFFGQGTRLTVV.

The chain joins TRBV5-6 to TRBJ2-3; 8 bases match TRBD2. Per the germline V gene, CDR1 is SGHDT and CDR2 is YYEEEE. V lost 3 bases to trimming and J lost 1 base; unmatched junction nucleotides: 7. The CDR3 runs to 16 residues. The DNA of the CDR3 is TGTGCCAGCAGCTCCGCTTTGCGGGAGGGCACAGATACGCAGTATTTT. Its protein is CASSSALREGTDTQYF.

The chain recombines TRBV4-1 with TRBJ2-1, with no clear D. This CDR3 is built from 16 residues. Trimming shortened V by 1 base and J by 4 bases, and 14 bases separated the two germline ends. Germline V CDR1 and CDR2: MGHRA, YSYEKL. The DNA of the CDR3 is TGCGCCAGCAGCCAAGTTGCTTCAAACGTTTACAATGAGCAGTTCTTC. Its protein is CASSQVASNVYNEQFF.

V and J are TRBV19 and TRBJ1-1, with TRBD1 matching over 8 bases. CDR3 size: 14 residues. CDR1 LNHDA and CDR2 SQIVND come from the germline V gene (reference sequence). The J segment lost 0 bases and the V segment lost 8 bases, leaving 5 bases of the junction unmatched. CDR3 sequence (DNA): TGTGCCAGTTTTCGACAGGGGATGAACACTGAAGCTTTCTTT. Residues: CASFRQGMNTEAFF.

The V call is TRBV20-1, the J call TRBJ1-2, with D hard to call. CDR3 length: 11 residues. V shed 2 bases and J shed 7 bases, with 8 bases lying between them. Per germline, CDR1 DFQATT and CDR2 SNEGSKA (reference sequence). CDR3 loop: CSARQARGYTF. The DNA for the CDR3 is TGCAGTGCTAGACAGGCTCGTGGCTACACCTTC.

V gene TRBV7-3 combines with J gene TRBJ2-3; D gene uncertain. The V and J ends lost 5 bases and 2 bases respectively, with 8 bases between them. There are 13 residues in the CDR3. Germline V gene lookup returns CDR1 SGHTA and CDR2 FQGTGA. The CDR3 DNA reads as TGTGCCAGCAGCCCTTACTCCACAGATACGCAGTATTTT. This sequence encodes CASSPYSTDTQYF.

The CDR3 sequence: CASSTGTSGTDTQYF. The CDR3 bases are TGTGCCAGCAGCACCGGGACTAGCGGCACAGATACGCAGTATTTT. This chain connects TRBV11-2 to TRBJ2-3; 10 bases map to TRBD2. This CDR3 is built from 15 residues. Germline assignment: CDR1 SGHAT and CDR2 FQNNGV. V gave up 5 bases and J gave up 1 base; unmatched junction bases: 3. Using reference TRBV11-2 and TRBJ2-3 for the parts outside the CDR3, the full variable domain is EAGVAQSPRYKIIEKRQSVAFWCNPISGHATLYWYQQILGQGPKLLIQFQNNGVVDDSQLPKDRFSAERLKGVDSTLKIQPAKLEDSAVYLCASSTGTSGTDTQYFGPGTRLTVL.

The chain couples TRBV11-2 to TRBJ1-1, with TRBD1 as a possible D gene (5 bases). From germline, CDR1 is SGHAT and CDR2 FQNNGV. V was trimmed by 5 bases and J by 1 base, leaving 20 bases between them. The CDR3 has 17 amino acids. In DNA form, the CDR3 reads TGTGCCAGCAGCCCGTTAGAGTCCGGGACGGAGAACACTGAAGCTTTCTTT. As protein: CASSPLESGTENTEAFF.